The next 16 T cell receptor beta chains were all read from a single sample in a study of technical replicates of blood from several donors. The data were produced by immunoSEQ multiplex PCR, yet TCRdb's version contains in-frame clones alone and is incomplete. The table includes roughly 62,000 clones, 90% to 95% detected once. Material: PBMCs. These TCRs come from a human donor in good health. Some clones in this sample may be carry-over from other donors' samples.

This clone has only a few counts. The chain combines TRBV5-6 with TRBJ1-4, with 7 nucleotides matching TRBD1. CDR1 is SGHDT, CDR2 YYEEEE, per germline. The J segment lost 1 base and the V segment lost 4 bases, leaving 4 bases of the junction unmatched. This CDR3 region has 15 residues. CDR3 sequence: CASSETGVTNEKLFF. The CDR3 coding sequence is TGTGCCAGCAGCGAAACAGGGGTAACTAATGAAAAACTGTTTTTT.

V and J are TRBV19 and TRBJ1-4; 9 bases match TRBD1. CDR1 is LNHDA, CDR2 SQIVND, per germline (reference sequence). J lost 7 bases, V lost 3 bases, and 3 bases had no gene match. There are 14 residues in the CDR3. The CDR3, as DNA: TGTGCCAGTAGTATGGGACAGGGCGGTGAAAAACTGTTTTTT. It translates to CASSMGQGGEKLFF.

The chain is built from TRBV30 and TRBJ2-3; 10 bases are shared with TRBD2. The germline gives CDR1 GTSNPN, CDR2 SVGIG (reference sequence). This CDR3 region has 14 residues. The V gene end was trimmed by 4 bases and the J gene end by 4 bases; junction bases not matched to a gene: 5. Written as DNA, the CDR3 is TGTGCCTGGACCTTAGCGGGAGGAGCAGATACGCAGTATTTT. It translates to CAWTLAGGADTQYF.

This chain links TRBV10-3 with TRBJ2-3; 8 bases line up with TRBD1. This CDR3 is built from 14 residues. CDR1 ENHRY and CDR2 SYGVKD come from the germline V gene. After removal of 7 bases from V and 3 bases from J, the junction contained 6 bases not matched to a gene. The CDR3 nucleotides read TGTGCCATCACGGCGGACAGGGAAACAGATACGCAGTATTTT. Its translation is CAITADRETDTQYF.

The chain combines TRBV5-5 with TRBJ2-6; 9 bases are shared with TRBD1. Germline V gene data show CDR1 as SGHKS and CDR2 as YYEKEE (reference sequence). This CDR3 is 18 amino acids long. Germline trimming cut 4 bases from V and 0 bases from J; bases unmatched to any gene: 8. The CDR3 region has the DNA TGTGCCAGCAGCGACCCGGGACAGGGCCTCTCTGGGGCCAACGTCCTGACTTTC. This codes for CASSDPGQGLSGANVLTF.

The gene calls are TRBV18 and TRBJ2-3, with 7 bases lining up with TRBD2. Per germline, CDR1 KGHSH and CDR2 LQKENI. The CDR3 has 15 amino acids. Germline trimming cut 2 bases from V and 2 bases from J; bases unmatched to any gene: 4. The CDR3: CASSPERGITDTQYF. CDR3 DNA: TGTGCCAGCTCACCAGAGCGGGGTATCACAGATACGCAGTATTTT.

The chain has TRBV7-2 and TRBJ2-7; 7 bases are shared with TRBD2. The CDR3 totals 12 residues. Germline CDR1 is SGHTA and CDR2 is FQGNSA. The J segment lost 9 bases and the V segment lost 1 base, leaving 3 bases of the junction unmatched. For the CDR3, the DNA is TGTGCCAGCAGCTTAGGCGGCGGGAGGCAGTACTTC. Its translation is CASSLGGGRQYF.

This rearrangement joins TRBV27 to TRBJ1-2, with 7 bases matching TRBD1. Germline CDR1 reads MNHEY; CDR2 reads SMNVEV (reference sequence). The CDR3 is made up of 15 amino acids. J was trimmed by 8 bases and V by 7 bases; bases with no gene match: 16. CDR3 region: CASTPTRGGAGGYTF. Here the CDR3 DNA reads TGTGCCAGCACTCCTACACGAGGGGGCGCCGGAGGCTACACCTTC.

The gene calls are TRBV6-5 and TRBJ1-2; TRBD1 agrees at 10 bases. Trimming cost V 6 bases and J 7 bases; bases outside gene matches: 5. This CDR3 comprises 13 residues. Germline loops: CDR1 MNHEY, CDR2 SVGAGI. The CDR3 DNA reads as TGTGCCAGCAGACCGACAGGGGGCGGTGGCTACACCTTC. Protein sequence: CASRPTGGGGYTF.

The chain uses TRBV5-6 and TRBJ2-2; 10 bases align to TRBD1. Germline V CDR1 and CDR2: SGHDT, YYEEEE. The CDR3 has 15 amino acids. Trimming took 3 bases from V and 6 from J; bases not matched to a gene: 5. CDR3 in DNA: TGTGCCAGCAGCTACCGGGACAGGGGTCCCGGGGAGCTGTTTTTT. It encodes CASSYRDRGPGELFF.

V gene TRBV5-1 combines with J gene TRBJ2-3; tentative D call: TRBD2 (6 bases). V shed 3 bases and J shed 1 base, with 12 bases lying between them. Per germline, CDR1 SGHRS and CDR2 YFSETQ. The CDR3 consists of 15 residues. CDR3 in DNA: TGCGCCAGCAGCTCCCCGGGGGTTCGCACAGATACGCAGTATTTT. Translation: CASSSPGVRTDTQYF.

Only one count was recorded for this clone. J is TRBJ1-2 and V is TRBV25-1; D gene unclear. The V gene lost 9 bases and the J gene lost 0 bases, with 11 bases spanning the gap. The CDR3 sequence is 13 residues long. Germline V gene lookup returns CDR1 MGHDK and CDR2 SYGVNS. CDR3 nucleotides: TGTGCCAGTACGGGGAAATCTAACTATGGCTACACCTTC. Translated: CASTGKSNYGYTF.

This CDR3 is CASSQVRWAPSQPQHF. The CDR3 bases are TGTGCCAGCAGCCAAGTAAGGTGGGCCCCCAGTCAGCCCCAGCATTTT. This chain joins TRBV16 and TRBJ1-5; no firm D call. The CDR3 covers 16 residues. Germline values: CDR1 KGHSY, CDR2 FQNENV. Trimming cost V 2 bases and J 6 bases, with 17 bases left between them.

This chain uses TRBV15 with TRBJ2-3; 7 bases fit TRBD2. This CDR3 is built from 17 residues. The germline gives CDR1 LNHNV, CDR2 YYDKDF (reference sequence). V lost 11 bases and J lost 1; bases outside the gene matches: 18. The CDR3 is CAASSLGGGPGTDTQYF. CDR3 DNA sequence: TGTGCCGCCTCCTCCCTGGGGGGAGGGCCAGGCACAGATACGCAGTATTTT.

This clone was recorded only once. The J gene is TRBJ1-2, the V gene TRBV10-3, with 7 positions matching TRBD1. The trim removed 5 bases at V and 6 bases at J, leaving 9 bases unmatched. Germline CDR1 is ENHRY and CDR2 is SYGVKD. The CDR3 is 14 residues long. The CDR3 DNA reads TGTGCCATCAGTCTACTACAGGGGTCGGATGGCTACACCTTC. Translation gives CAISLLQGSDGYTF.

The chain couples TRBV7-9 to TRBJ1-6, with a tentative D call TRBD1 (6 bases). V was trimmed by 4 bases and J by 0 bases, leaving 10 bases between them. The CDR3 spans 16 residues. CDR1 and CDR2 from the germline V gene are SEHNR and FQNEAQ (reference sequence). The CDR3 loop is CASSSTGRSYNSPLHF. CDR3 sequence (DNA): TGTGCCAGCAGCTCGACAGGCCGCTCCTATAATTCACCCCTCCACTTT. Full variable domain (rest looked up from reference TRBV7-9 and TRBJ1-6): DTGVSQNPRHKITKRGQNVTFRCDPISEHNRLYWYRQTLGQGPEFLTYFQNEAQLEKSRLLSDRFSAERPKGSFSTLEIQRTEQGDSAMYLCASSSTGRSYNSPLHFGNGTRLTVT.